These 30 T cell receptor beta chains share one sample of origin, sequenced in a study of CD8 T cells in ankylosing spondylitis. Study-level results: Fewer than ten highly homologous variants made up a TCR beta motif, and this motif appeared characteristic of ankylosing spondylitis blood.

MiXCR, run by TCRdb on the 5' RACE reads, gives a single entry per CDR3 protein. The sample contains about 540,000 distinct CDR3 sequences, roughly an eighth of which appear only once. Their antigen targets remain unknown. What was sequenced was blood, either unsorted or a sorted T cell fraction (not recorded which). These receptors originate from a male donor with ankylosing spondylitis.

Details on this clonotype: The CDR3 does not close with the conserved phenylalanine or tryptophan, likely indicating a read error. The rearrangement uses TRBV5-1 and TRBJ2-3; 12 nucleotides line up with TRBD2. The CDR3 consists of 16 residues. J was trimmed by 0 bases and V by 4 bases; bases with no gene match: 3. CDR1 is SGHRS, CDR2 YFSETQ, per germline. CDR3 DNA: TGCGCCAGCAGCCCTGGGACTAGCGGGAGCACAGATACGCAGTATATT. Protein product: CASSPGTSGSTDTQYI.

This clonotype was observed a handful of times. Here the CDR3 reads CASSPRQGTNTEAFF. The CDR3 region has the DNA TGTGCCAGCAGTCCCCGACAGGGCACGAACACTGAAGCTTTCTTT. This chain connects TRBV6-1 to TRBJ1-1; 7 nucleotides match TRBD1. J lost 1 base, V lost 5 bases, and 7 bases had no gene match. This CDR3 region has 15 residues. The germline V gene has CDR1 MNHNS and CDR2 SASEGT.

This clonotype was picked up many times. The chain couples TRBV5-1 to TRBJ2-6, with D perhaps TRBD1 or TRBD2 (5 bases each). V was clipped by 3 bases and J by 0 bases, with 16 bases between them. In germline, CDR1 is SGHRS, CDR2 YFSETQ. The CDR3 length is 18 residues. CDR3 in amino acids: CASSSHRDRSSGANVLTF. In nucleotides, the CDR3 is TGCGCCAGCAGCTCCCATCGGGACCGAAGCTCTGGGGCCAACGTCCTGACTTTC.

J is TRBJ2-7 and V is TRBV11-2; 11 nucleotides line up with TRBD2. The junction had 12 bases not matched to a gene; V was cut back by 4 bases and J by 4 bases. This CDR3 contains 17 residues. Germline CDR1 reads SGHAT; CDR2 reads FQNNGV. The CDR3 bases are TGTGCCAGCAGCTCCCGTGGCGGGACTAGCGGAATATACGAGCAGTACGTC. Protein: CASSSRGGTSGIYEQYV.

This clonotype occurred a few times. CDR3 sequence (DNA): TGCAGTGCTATATCGCGGACAGATGGCACAGATACGCAGTATTTT. It yields the protein CSAISRTDGTDTQYF. V is TRBV20-1 and J is TRBJ2-3; tentative D call: TRBD1 (6 bases). The germline V and J ends were trimmed by 4 bases and 1 base, with 15 bases remaining between them. Germline V gene sequence: CDR1 DFQATT, CDR2 SNEGSKA (reference sequence). The CDR3 has 15 residues.

This clonotype was counted many times. The chain couples TRBV5-1 to TRBJ1-2, with D tentatively TRBD1 (5 bases). The CDR3 totals 14 residues. V lost 0 bases and J lost 2, with 8 bases in between. Germline loops: CDR1 SGHRS, CDR2 YFSETQ. The CDR3 protein is CASSLERGNYGYTF. In nucleotides, the CDR3 is TGCGCCAGCAGCTTGGAACGGGGGAACTATGGCTACACCTTC.

The chain recombines TRBV30 with TRBJ2-1; maybe TRBD2 (5 bases). The CDR3 contains 15 residues. Germline loops: CDR1 GTSNPN, CDR2 SVGIG (reference sequence). V was cut by 0 bases and J by 4 bases, with 13 bases left in between. DNA for the CDR3: TGTGCCTGGAGTGTGCGGGTGGGCGTTTACAATGAGCAGTTCTTC. It translates to CAWSVRVGVYNEQFF. Supplemented by reference TRBV30 and TRBJ2-1, the full variable domain reads SQTIHQWPATLVQPVGSPLSLECTVEGTSNPNLYWYRQAAGRGLQLLFYSVGIGQISSEVPQNLSASRPQDRQFILSSKKLLLSDSGFYLCAWSVRVGVYNEQFFGPGTRLTVL.

This clonotype was found many times. The chain recombines TRBV12-3 or TRBV12-4 with TRBJ2-2; 7 bases are a match to TRBD2. There are 15 residues in the CDR3. The V segment lost 5 bases and the J segment 6 bases; nucleotides outside the gene matches: 9. The chain's CDR3 is CASSDTSGDPGELFF. Written as DNA, the CDR3 is TGTGCCAGCAGTGACACAAGCGGGGACCCCGGGGAGCTGTTTTTT.

This clonotype was counted between two and nine times. V and J are TRBV7-9 and TRBJ2-2; D perhaps matches TRBD2 (5 bases). This CDR3 is 15 amino acids long. V was cut by 4 bases and J by 7 bases, with 16 bases left in between. Germline CDR1 is SEHNR and CDR2 is FQNEAQ (reference sequence). The CDR3 spells CASSSEGPAFGELFF. CDR3 nucleotides: TGTGCCAGCAGCTCTGAGGGCCCCGCCTTCGGGGAGCTGTTTTTT.

This clonotype was found many times. The chain couples TRBV20-1 to TRBJ2-3, with 8 nucleotides matching TRBD1. This CDR3 has 13 residues. The V gene's germline CDR1 is DFQATT and CDR2 SNEGSKA (reference sequence). J lost 5 bases, V lost 5 bases, and 6 bases had no gene match. The CDR3 protein is CSAPRTGLDTQYF. The CDR3 coding sequence is TGCAGTGCTCCCCGGACAGGGTTAGATACGCAGTATTTT.

This clonotype was found many times. The chain has TRBV3-1 and TRBJ2-1, with 8 nucleotides matching TRBD2. The CDR3 loop spans 17 amino acids. In germline, CDR1 is LGHDT, CDR2 YNNKEL (reference sequence). The V gene end was trimmed by 0 bases and the J gene end by 9 bases; junction bases not matched to a gene: 13. CDR3 protein: CASSQEGAGAAFAEQFF. The DNA of the CDR3 is TGTGCCAGCAGCCAAGAAGGAGCGGGAGCGGCTTTTGCTGAGCAGTTCTTC.

Many counts were recorded for this clonotype. The V call is TRBV30, the J call TRBJ2-7; TRBD2 agrees at 8 bases. The V gene end was trimmed by 7 bases and the J gene end by 2 bases; junction bases not matched to a gene: 7. The CDR3 has 13 residues. Germline loops: CDR1 GTSNPN, CDR2 SVGIG (reference sequence). CDR3 sequence (DNA): TGTGCCTTCCGGACTAGCAGAACCTACGAGCAGTACTTC. Its translation: CAFRTSRTYEQYF.

This chain uses TRBV29-1 with TRBJ1-1, with D unclear. Germline V gene data show CDR1 as SQVTM and CDR2 as ANQGSEA. Trimming removed 8 bases at V and 1 base at J, with 14 bases between. This CDR3 has 13 residues. The CDR3 region has the DNA TGCAGCTCCCGGCCTCCGGAGAACACTGAAGCTTTCTTT. This codes for CSSRPPENTEAFF. The full variable domain, with the rest looked up from reference TRBV29-1 and TRBJ1-1, is SAVISQKPSRDICQRGTSLTIQCQVDSQVTMMFWYRQQPGQSLTLIATANQGSEATYESGFVIDKFPISRPNLTFSTLTVSNMSPEDSSIYLCSSRPPENTEAFFGQGTRLTVV.

This chain connects TRBV27 to TRBJ2-1; D is possibly TRBD1 (6 bases). Trimming pared 8 bases from V and 12 bases from J, leaving 35 bases between. Per the germline V gene, CDR1 is MNHEY and CDR2 is SMNVEV (reference sequence). The CDR3 sequence is 18 residues long. DNA of the CDR3: TGTGCCAGCGTTGAGTTTGGTGGCAGGGGTTTGGCGACCACGGGGCAGTTCTTC. It encodes CASVEFGGRGLATTGQFF.

This clonotype occurred a few times. This sequence joins TRBV6-5 and TRBJ2-5; a weak D match, TRBD2 (6 bases). The CDR3 covers 14 residues. Trimming cost V 4 bases and J 5 bases, with 14 bases left between them. The V gene's germline CDR1 is MNHEY and CDR2 SVGAGI. The CDR3 DNA is TGTGCCAGCAGTTCCGGGGACTGGGAGGAGACCCAGTACTTC. It yields the protein CASSSGDWEETQYF.

This clonotype occurred a few times. The gene calls are TRBV29-1 and TRBJ2-2; 8 bases align to TRBD1. Trimming took 4 bases from V and 7 from J; bases not matched to a gene: 5. The CDR3 sequence is 13 residues long. CDR1 is SQVTM, CDR2 ANQGSEA, per germline. The CDR3: CSVVTGGIGELFF. DNA for the CDR3: TGCAGCGTTGTTACAGGGGGAATCGGGGAGCTGTTTTTT.

This clonotype was observed a few times. The gene calls are TRBV28 and TRBJ1-6, with 7 bases lining up with TRBD1. The junction had 5 bases not matched to a gene; V was cut back by 2 bases and J by 7 bases. CDR3 length equals 15 residues. CDR1 is MDHEN, CDR2 SYDVKM, per germline. This chain's CDR3 is CASSLKGGVNSPLHF. In nucleotides, the CDR3 is TGTGCCAGCAGTTTAAAAGGGGGCGTAAATTCACCCCTCCACTTT.

CDR3 protein: CSARDQGQGGNQPQHF. The CDR3 DNA sequence: TGCAGTGCTAGAGATCAAGGACAGGGTGGGAATCAGCCCCAGCATTTT. V gene TRBV20-1 combines with J gene TRBJ1-5, with TRBD1 identical over 8 bases. There are 16 residues in the CDR3. V gave up 0 bases and J gave up 4 bases; unmatched junction bases: 8. Germline lookup yields CDR1 DFQATT and CDR2 SNEGSKA (reference sequence).

The chain uses TRBV5-1 and TRBJ1-2; D remains unclear. V was clipped by 4 bases and J by 5 bases, with 33 bases between them. Germline values: CDR1 SGHRS, CDR2 YFSETQ. This CDR3 comprises 20 residues. The CDR3 nucleotides read TGCGCCAGCAGCGGAATATGGGCCCGATTTATGGTCAGTCCCATTTATGGCTACACCTTC. It yields the protein CASSGIWARFMVSPIYGYTF.

J is TRBJ2-1 and V is TRBV3-1; 9 bases agree with TRBD2. Germline assignment: CDR1 LGHDT and CDR2 YNNKEL (reference sequence). There are 18 residues in the CDR3. V trimming: 3 bases; J trimming: 1 base; junction bases outside the gene matches: 10. The CDR3 DNA is TGTGCCAGCAGCCAGTACGGACTAGCGAGACTATCCTACAATGAGCAGTTCTTC. Amino acids: CASSQYGLARLSYNEQFF.

This clonotype was found many times. This CDR3 is CASSRTETNTGELFF. CDR3 in DNA: TGTGCCAGCAGTCGGACGGAAACGAACACCGGGGAGCTGTTTTTT. The V gene is TRBV12-3 or TRBV12-4, the J gene TRBJ2-2; no clear D. This CDR3 spans 15 amino acids. V was trimmed by 5 bases and J by 0 bases, leaving 10 bases between them.

This clonotype showed up many times. The rearrangement uses TRBV24-1 and TRBJ2-5; D is uncertain. This CDR3 is built from 13 residues. The germline V and J ends were trimmed by 4 bases and 5 bases, with 10 bases remaining between them. CDR1 is KGHDR, CDR2 SFDVKD, per germline. DNA for the CDR3: TGTGCCACCAGTGACCCCGGTCGGGAGACCCAGTACTTC. Translating gives CATSDPGRETQYF.

This clonotype occurred a few times. The rearrangement uses TRBV7-9 and TRBJ2-1, with D possibly being TRBD1 or TRBD2 (6 bases each). This CDR3 comprises 11 residues. Germline values: CDR1 SEHNR, CDR2 FQNEAQ (reference sequence). The ends were cut back, 11 bases at V and 7 bases at J, with 12 bases in the middle. The CDR3 region is CAAWRGNEQFF. The CDR3 DNA is TGTGCCGCATGGAGGGGGAATGAGCAGTTCTTC. The whole variable domain, filled in from reference TRBV7-9 and TRBJ2-1, reads DTGVSQNPRHKITKRGQNVTFRCDPISEHNRLYWYRQTLGQGPEFLTYFQNEAQLEKSRLLSDRFSAERPKGSFSTLEIQRTEQGDSAMYLCAAWRGNEQFFGPGTRLTVL.

The V gene is TRBV12-3 or TRBV12-4, the J gene TRBJ1-5; D call uncertain. V shed 1 base and J shed 3 bases, with 7 bases lying between them. The CDR3 consists of 14 residues. For the CDR3, the DNA is TGTGCCAGCAGTTTAGGGCCAGTCAATCAGCCCCAGCATTTT. Translating it yields CASSLGPVNQPQHF.

The J gene is TRBJ2-1, the V gene TRBV27; TRBD2 aligns across 7 bases. V lost 5 bases and J lost 9; bases outside the gene matches: 19. The CDR3 length is 17 residues. CDR1 is MNHEY and CDR2 is SMNVEV in the germline V gene (reference sequence). CDR3 region: CASSLPLKSGTLSEQFF. The CDR3, as DNA: TGTGCCAGCAGTCTACCCCTGAAAAGCGGGACTCTTAGTGAGCAGTTCTTC.

The chain joins TRBV24-1 to TRBJ2-2, with a weak D call TRBD1 (5 bases). V lost 8 bases and J lost 3, with 9 bases in between. The CDR3 sequence is 13 residues long. The germline gives CDR1 KGHDR, CDR2 SFDVKD. DNA for the CDR3: TGTGCCACCAACCAAGGGGACACCGGGGAGCTGTTTTTT. Its translation: CATNQGDTGELFF.

This clonotype was counted between two and nine times. V gene TRBV7-9 combines with J gene TRBJ1-2; D remains ambiguous. The V gene's germline CDR1 is SEHNR and CDR2 FQNEAQ (reference sequence). The V end lost 2 bases, the J end lost 8 bases, and 6 bases lay between the germline ends. The CDR3 extends over 11 amino acids. The CDR3 is CASSLHGGYTF. Written as DNA, the CDR3 is TGTGCCAGCAGCTTACACGGGGGCTACACCTTC.

The rearrangement uses TRBV18 and TRBJ1-2; 7 nucleotides agree with TRBD1. The J segment lost 6 bases and the V segment lost 1 base, leaving 5 bases of the junction unmatched. The CDR3 totals 14 residues. Germline values: CDR1 KGHSH, CDR2 LQKENI. The CDR3 region is CASSPQGADDGYTF. The CDR3 DNA follows: TGTGCCAGCTCACCACAGGGGGCAGATGATGGCTACACCTTC.

The table lists this clonotype with many counts. The chain couples TRBV5-1 to TRBJ1-6; TRBD1 might be the D (5 bases). V was trimmed by 0 bases and J by 8 bases, leaving 6 bases between them. Germline V gives CDR1 SGHRS, CDR2 YFSETQ. The CDR3 consists of 13 residues. The CDR3 here is CASSLEGHSPLHF. The CDR3 nucleotides are TGCGCCAGCAGCTTGGAGGGACATTCACCCCTCCACTTT.

The V call is TRBV20-1, the J call TRBJ1-1, with a weak D call TRBD1 (6 bases). Germline CDR1 is DFQATT and CDR2 is SNEGSKA (reference sequence). V lost 5 bases, J lost 4 bases, and 17 bases lay in between. This CDR3 is built from 14 residues. CDR3 sequence (DNA): TGCAGTGCTCTCCTCAGGGGACGGGGCACTGAAGCTTTCTTT. Encoded protein: CSALLRGRGTEAFF.